The sequence of this T cell receptor (beta chain) was determined in a study of blood T cells in healthy people across ages. The use of a sample-barcoded 5' primer and a J-beta primer mix characterized a second PCR of about 7 to 12 cycles. MiXCR was run by TCRdb on the 5' RACE reads, yielding one entry per CDR3 protein. The repertoire holds 700,000 to 900,000 distinct CDR3 sequences, around 25% seen once, with 3% in the top ten. The CDR3 is made up of 13 amino acids. From germline, CDR1 is MDHEN and CDR2 SYDVKM. Trimming stripped 3 bases from V and 6 bases from J, with 10 bases between. Caucasian individuals from Russia who were healthy and aged 6 to 90 acted as donors. The total RNA that was extracted per sample amounted to at least 5 micrograms. The sample was also reused in another study, on T cells of mothers and their children. As that study records: Once extracted, all RNA went into cDNA synthesis at around 1.6 ug per 15 ul. Related mother-child pairs shared slightly more overlap than unrelated pairs, but the difference was non-significant.

The sequenced sample consisted of blood. The source is a boy younger than 18 in good health. The chain has TRBV28 and TRBJ2-3, with D hard to call. This chain's CDR3 is CASSFLGPDTQYF. CDR3 nucleotide sequence: TGTGCCAGCAGTTTCCTCGGGCCCGATACGCAGTATTTT.